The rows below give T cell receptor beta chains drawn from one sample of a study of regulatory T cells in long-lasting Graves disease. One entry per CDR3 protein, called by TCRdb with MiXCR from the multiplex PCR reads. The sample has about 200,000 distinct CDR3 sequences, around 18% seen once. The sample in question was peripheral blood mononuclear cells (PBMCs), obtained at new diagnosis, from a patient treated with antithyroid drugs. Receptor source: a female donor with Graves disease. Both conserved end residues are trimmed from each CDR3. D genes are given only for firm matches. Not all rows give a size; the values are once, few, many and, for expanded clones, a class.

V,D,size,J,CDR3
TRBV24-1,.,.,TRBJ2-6,ATSDRGASGANVLT
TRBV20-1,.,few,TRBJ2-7,SARGQGGDEQY
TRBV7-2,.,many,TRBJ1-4,ASSFGRWRSDEKLF
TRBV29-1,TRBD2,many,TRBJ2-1,SGDSGSSYNEQF
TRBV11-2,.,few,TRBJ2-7,ASSLGPRSSYEQY
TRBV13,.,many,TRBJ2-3,ASSLGRGASNADTQY
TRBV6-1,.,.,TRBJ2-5,ASSESRNQETQY
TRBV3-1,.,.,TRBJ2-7,ASSQVRTGLLY
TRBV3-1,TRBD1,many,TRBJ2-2,ASSSGQATGELF
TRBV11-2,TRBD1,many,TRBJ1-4,ASSQDRAATNEKLF
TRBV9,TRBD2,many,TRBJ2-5,ASSVEGTSGSVGLETQY
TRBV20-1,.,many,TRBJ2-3,SARVEGTDTQY
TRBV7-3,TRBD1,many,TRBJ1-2,ASSLSQQGEGYT
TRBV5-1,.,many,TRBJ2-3,ASSPGGPSTDTQY
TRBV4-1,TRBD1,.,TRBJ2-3,ASSGGQGGTDTRY
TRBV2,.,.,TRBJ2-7,ASIGGRGYEQY
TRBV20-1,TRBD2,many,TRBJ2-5,SARELAGETQY
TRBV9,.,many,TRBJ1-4,ASSRLDGATNEKLF
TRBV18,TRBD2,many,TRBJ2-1,ASSPRLAGGYNEQF
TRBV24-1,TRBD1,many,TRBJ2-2,ATSDFRPGQGAAGELF
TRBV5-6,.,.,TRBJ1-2,ASSQLHGVGYT
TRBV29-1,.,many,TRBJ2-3,SVEPARADTQY
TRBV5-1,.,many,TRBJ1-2,ASSLEGSSDNGYT
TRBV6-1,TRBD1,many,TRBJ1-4,ASSPGQVNEKLF
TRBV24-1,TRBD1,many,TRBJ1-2,ATSGGNRGTNYGYT
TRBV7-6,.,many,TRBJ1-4,ASSLGGGNEKLF
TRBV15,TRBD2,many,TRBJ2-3,ATSKRSGRAFLGTDTQY
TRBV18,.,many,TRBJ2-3,ASSPTGASTDTQY
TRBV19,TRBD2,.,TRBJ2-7,ASSRDYASYEQY
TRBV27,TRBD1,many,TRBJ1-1,ASSLMYRGNTEAF
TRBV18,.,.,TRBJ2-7,ASSRSAEQY
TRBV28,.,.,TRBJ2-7,ASSALTGPPYEQY
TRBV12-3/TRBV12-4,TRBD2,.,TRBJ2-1,ASSRGLAGGSNEQF
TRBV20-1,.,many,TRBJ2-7,SARGTGVAGGLYEQY
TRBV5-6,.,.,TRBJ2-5,ASSPTLTAETQY
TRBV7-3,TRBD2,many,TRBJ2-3,ASSYGTNTDTQY
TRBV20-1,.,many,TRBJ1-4,SARIGRGDEKLF
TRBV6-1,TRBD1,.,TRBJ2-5,ASLRTGGKTQY
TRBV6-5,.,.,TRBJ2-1,ASSYWDEQF
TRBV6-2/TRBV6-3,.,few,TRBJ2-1,ASSPPQGSANEQF
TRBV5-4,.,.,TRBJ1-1,ASSTDPGIGATEAF
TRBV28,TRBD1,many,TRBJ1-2,ASSSPRGDYGYT
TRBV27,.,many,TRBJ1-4,ASSLGWEEKLF
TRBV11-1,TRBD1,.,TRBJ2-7,ASTPLRQGSTYEQY
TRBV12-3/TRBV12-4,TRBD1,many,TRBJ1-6,ASRPQGAGSPLH
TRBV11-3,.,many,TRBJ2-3,ASSFTQGADTQY
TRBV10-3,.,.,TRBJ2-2,AISGLWGKNTGELF
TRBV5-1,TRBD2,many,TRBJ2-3,ASSTGLAGEEDTQY
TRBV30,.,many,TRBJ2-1,AWSPALGGRYNEQF
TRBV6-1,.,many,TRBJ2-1,ASSTPTGNYYNEQF